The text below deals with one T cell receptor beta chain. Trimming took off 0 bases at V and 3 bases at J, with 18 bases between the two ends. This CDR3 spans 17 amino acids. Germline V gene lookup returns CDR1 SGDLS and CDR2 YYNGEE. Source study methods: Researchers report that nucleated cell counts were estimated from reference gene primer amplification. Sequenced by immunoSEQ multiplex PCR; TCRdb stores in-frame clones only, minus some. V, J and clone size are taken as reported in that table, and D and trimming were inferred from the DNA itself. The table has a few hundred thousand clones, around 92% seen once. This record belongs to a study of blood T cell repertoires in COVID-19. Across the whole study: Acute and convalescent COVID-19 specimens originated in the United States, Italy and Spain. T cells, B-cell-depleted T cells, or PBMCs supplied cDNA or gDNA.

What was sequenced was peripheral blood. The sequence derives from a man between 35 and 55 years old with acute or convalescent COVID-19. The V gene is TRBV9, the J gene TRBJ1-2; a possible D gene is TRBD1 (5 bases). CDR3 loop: CASSVVDTSGGYYGYTF. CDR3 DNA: TGTGCCAGCAGCGTAGTCGACACAAGCGGGGGGTACTATGGCTACACCTTC.